The 28 T cell receptor beta chains below were found in one sample sequenced in a study of T-cell memory formation after mild COVID-19 (dated by TCRdb to about 2021). The library relied on 5' RACE. The data were produced on an Illumina NovaSeq 6000. TCRdb took the public reads, trimmed them with fastp at Q25, ran MiXCR for clone calling and kept in-frame beta chains. Rows matching on CDR3 protein sequence are summarized as one entry with the most common DNA and genes. In this sample the table shows more than 450,000 distinct CDR3 sequences, over 15% of which occur a single time. The ten top clones hold more than 10% of the sample. Sequenced sample: PBMCs or a T cell subset sorted from them (not recorded which). The source of these receptors is an adult woman who had mild COVID-19 (a few samples of this study predate the infection). The sample titles of this study are shuffled in the database, so cell type and time point are left out; the donor was told from shared clones.

V is TRBV6-5 and J is TRBJ1-2; weak D call: TRBD1 (5 bases). Germline lookup yields CDR1 MNHEY and CDR2 SVGAGI. V was cut by 7 bases and J by 7 bases, with 16 bases left in between. This CDR3 has 13 residues. The DNA of the CDR3 is TGTGCCAGCACTAACGGTAGGGGCGTTGGCTACACCTTC. It encodes CASTNGRGVGYTF.

Only one count was recorded for this clonotype. This rearrangement joins TRBV5-1 to TRBJ2-7; 10 bases are a match to TRBD1. CDR1 is SGHRS, CDR2 YFSETQ, per germline. The junction had 7 bases not matched to a gene; V was cut back by 4 bases and J by 3 bases. The CDR3 sequence is 15 residues long. The CDR3 region is CASSTSGQGYYEQYF. CDR3 coding DNA: TGCGCCAGCAGCACCTCGGGACAGGGGTACTACGAGCAGTACTTC.

In its sample, this clonotype was seen a few times. The rearrangement links TRBV27 to TRBJ2-3; D is ambiguous. Looked up from germline, CDR1 is MNHEY and CDR2 is SMNVEV (reference sequence). Trimming took 0 bases from V and 1 from J, leaving 11 bases between them. There are 16 residues in the CDR3. CDR3 amino acids: CASSLSESAGTDTQYF. DNA of the CDR3: TGTGCCAGCAGTTTATCAGAGTCCGCCGGCACAGATACGCAGTATTTT.

The chain links TRBV5-6 to TRBJ1-3; D remains unclear. This CDR3 is built from 14 residues. Germline V gene lookup returns CDR1 SGHDT and CDR2 YYEEEE. V lost 4 bases and J lost 1, with 9 bases in between. The CDR3 loop is CASSVRGSGNTIYF. CDR3 in DNA: TGTGCCAGCAGCGTACGGGGTTCTGGAAACACCATATATTTT. The full variable domain, with the rest looked up from reference TRBV5-6 and TRBJ1-3, is DAGVTQSPTHLIKTRGQQVTLRCSPKSGHDTVSWYQQALGQGPQFIFQYYEEEERQRGNFPDRFSGHQFPNYSSELNVNALLLGDSALYLCASSVRGSGNTIYFGEGSWLTVV.

V is TRBV25-1 and J is TRBJ2-3; 7 nucleotides line up with TRBD1. Trimming removed 6 bases from V and 5 bases from J; junction bases left unmatched: 5. CDR3 length: 13 amino acids. Germline CDR1 is MGHDK and CDR2 is SYGVNS. In DNA, the CDR3 is TGTGCCAGCAGGAGACAGGGTTTAGATACGCAGTATTTT. The encoded protein is CASRRQGLDTQYF. The full variable domain, rest sourced from reference TRBV25-1 and TRBJ2-3, is EADIYQTPRYLVIGTGKKITLECSQTMGHDKMYWYQQDPGMELHLIHYSYGVNSTEKGDLSSESTVSRIRTEHFPLTLESARPSHTSQYLCASRRQGLDTQYFGPGTRLTVL.

This clonotype turned up a few times. The chain couples TRBV24-1 to TRBJ2-1; weak D call: TRBD2 (6 bases). Germline assignment: CDR1 KGHDR and CDR2 SFDVKD. This CDR3 has 18 residues. Deletions cut 6 bases from V and 4 bases from J, with 24 bases between. The CDR3 nucleotides read TGTGCCACCAGTAGGCCCCAGGGTAGCGGCGGAAAATACAATGAGCAGTTCTTC. Amino acids: CATSRPQGSGGKYNEQFF.

This clonotype was counted at least ten times. This chain links TRBV7-6 with TRBJ1-2; the match to TRBD1 covers 10 bases. This CDR3 is built from 14 residues. Germline CDR1 is SGHVS and CDR2 is FNYEAQ. Losses at the gene ends were 1 base for V and 8 bases for J; bases not matched to a gene: 4. In nucleotides, the CDR3 is TGTGCCAGCAGCTTAGAAGACAGGGGGCGAGGCTACACCTTC. Translation gives CASSLEDRGRGYTF.

This rearrangement joins TRBV18 to TRBJ1-4; D remains unclear. V lost 3 bases to trimming and J lost 8 bases, with 7 bases between them. Germline V gene data show CDR1 as KGHSH and CDR2 as LQKENI. CDR3 length: 12 residues. CDR3 bases: TGTGCCAGCTCACCGCAGGAAGAAAAACTGTTTTTT. Translated, it gives CASSPQEEKLFF.

In its sample, this clonotype was seen a few times. The rearrangement uses TRBV7-6 and TRBJ2-1; tentatively, D is TRBD2 (6 bases). V was pared by 6 bases and J by 0 bases, with 15 bases between. The CDR3 is made up of 16 amino acids. Looked up from germline, CDR1 is SGHVS and CDR2 is FNYEAQ. Written as DNA, the CDR3 is TGTGCCAGCAGGGAAGCGGGTTCAAGCTCCTACAATGAGCAGTTCTTC. Amino acids: CASREAGSSSYNEQFF. Using reference TRBV7-6 and TRBJ2-1 for the parts outside the CDR3, the full variable domain is GAGVSQSPRYKVTKRGQDVALRCDPISGHVSLYWYRQALGQGPEFLTYFNYEAQQDKSGLPNDRFSAERPEGSISTLTIQRTEQRDSAMYRCASREAGSSSYNEQFFGPGTRLTVL.

V and J are TRBV18 and TRBJ2-1; maybe TRBD2 (5 bases). This CDR3 spans 12 amino acids. With 6 bases removed from V and 5 bases from J, the gap between germline ends came to 8 bases. CDR1 and CDR2 (germline): KGHSH, LQKENI. CDR3 protein: CASSYGDNEQFF. The CDR3 DNA reads TGTGCCAGCTCTTACGGGGACAATGAGCAGTTCTTC.

This clonotype was counted only a few times. The chain employs TRBV19 and TRBJ2-2; 8 bases line up with TRBD1. Germline V gene data show CDR1 as LNHDA and CDR2 as SQIVND (reference sequence). CDR3 length: 19 residues. Losses at the gene ends were 4 bases for V and 0 bases for J; bases not matched to a gene: 13. CDR3 bases: TGTGCCAGTAGTAGAAGAAGGACAGGGCGAAGTTCGAACACCGGGGAGCTGTTTTTT. This gives the protein CASSRRRTGRSSNTGELFF.

The rearrangement uses TRBV5-1 and TRBJ2-7; 14 nucleotides align to TRBD2. Germline CDR1 is SGHRS and CDR2 is YFSETQ. V was clipped by 2 bases and J by 0 bases; unmatched bases: 7. This CDR3 has 18 residues. Here the CDR3 DNA reads TGCGCCAGCAGCTTCGGGACTAGCGGGGGCTCCTACTCCTACGAGCAGTACTTC. Translated, it gives CASSFGTSGGSYSYEQYF.

There are a few counts of this clonotype. The chain uses TRBV7-6 and TRBJ1-4; tentatively, D is TRBD1 (5 bases). The CDR3 spans 15 residues. The germline V gene has CDR1 SGHVS and CDR2 FNYEAQ. Trimming cost V 5 bases and J 5 bases, with 15 bases left between them. The DNA of the CDR3 is TGTGCCAGCAGCCGGGGACTTCTGGGCAATGAAAAACTGTTTTTT. Amino acid sequence: CASSRGLLGNEKLFF. Full variable domain (remainder filled in from reference TRBV7-6 and TRBJ1-4): GAGVSQSPRYKVTKRGQDVALRCDPISGHVSLYWYRQALGQGPEFLTYFNYEAQQDKSGLPNDRFSAERPEGSISTLTIQRTEQRDSAMYRCASSRGLLGNEKLFFGSGTQLSVL.

This chain uses TRBV20-1 with TRBJ1-1; D remains ambiguous. The CDR3 covers 12 residues. The V end lost 6 bases, the J end lost 5 bases, and 13 bases lay between the germline ends. Germline lookup yields CDR1 DFQATT and CDR2 SNEGSKA (reference sequence). CDR3 DNA: TGCAGTGCACCGAGGTGGGAAACTGAAGCTTTCTTT. Translating it yields CSAPRWETEAFF.

The J gene is TRBJ1-1, the V gene TRBV10-3; TRBD1 might be the D (6 bases). Trimming took 0 bases from V and 4 from J, leaving 15 bases between them. The germline V gene encodes CDR1 ENHRY and CDR2 SYGVKD. The CDR3 consists of 16 residues. In DNA form, the CDR3 reads TGTGCCATCAGTGAGTCGAAGGGGGGAGTGGGCACTGAAGCTTTCTTT. This encodes CAISESKGGVGTEAFF.

CDR3 DNA: TGTGCCAGCAGCTGGTGGGGACTGAACACTGAAGCTTTCTTT. Amino acid sequence: CASSWWGLNTEAFF. The V and J genes are TRBV7-9 and TRBJ1-1; tentative D call: TRBD1 (5 bases). The length of the CDR3 is 14 residues. Between the trimmed V and J ends, which lost 4 bases and 0 bases, there was a span of 9 bases. CDR1 is SEHNR, CDR2 FQNEAQ, per germline (reference sequence). Full variable domain (rest looked up from reference TRBV7-9 and TRBJ1-1): DTGVSQNPRHKITKRGQNVTFRCDPISEHNRLYWYRQTLGQGPEFLTYFQNEAQLEKSRLLSDRFSAERPKGSFSTLEIQRTEQGDSAMYLCASSWWGLNTEAFFGQGTRLTVV.

This clonotype came up a few times. The chain carries TRBV20-1 and TRBJ2-3, with no clear D. Trimming stripped 0 bases from V and 4 bases from J, with 14 bases between. The CDR3 runs 15 residues. Germline values: CDR1 DFQATT, CDR2 SNEGSKA (reference sequence). The CDR3 spells CSARDWSALSDTQYF. As DNA, the CDR3 is TGCAGTGCTAGAGATTGGAGTGCGTTGTCAGATACGCAGTATTTT.

V is TRBV5-1 and J is TRBJ2-1; D gene unclear. The CDR3 length is 15 residues. V lost 6 bases and J 8 bases, leaving 21 bases between the germline ends. The germline CDR1 and CDR2 sequences are SGHRS and YFSETQ. The CDR3: CASTPTGHERHEQFF. In nucleotides, the CDR3 is TGCGCCAGCACCCCGACGGGTCACGAGAGGCATGAGCAGTTCTTC.

The chain combines TRBV5-1 with TRBJ1-2; maybe TRBD1 (6 bases). Germline CDR1 and CDR2: SGHRS and YFSETQ. CDR3 size: 16 residues. Trimming took off 4 bases at V and 1 base at J, with 17 bases between the two ends. The CDR3, as DNA: TGCGCCAGCAGCCCCAGGGACACGGACGTTAACTATGGCTACACCTTC. It yields the protein CASSPRDTDVNYGYTF. Full variable domain (rest looked up from reference TRBV5-1 and TRBJ1-2): KAGVTQTPRYLIKTRGQQVTLSCSPISGHRSVSWYQQTPGQGLQFLFEYFSETQRNKGNFPGRFSGRQFSNSRSEMNVSTLELGDSALYLCASSPRDTDVNYGYTFGSGTRLTVV.

Only a few counts were recorded for this clonotype. J is TRBJ2-1 and V is TRBV2, with TRBD2 matching 9 bases. There are 13 residues in the CDR3. Germline V gene lookup returns CDR1 SNHLY and CDR2 FYNNEI. V gave up 7 bases and J gave up 12 bases; unmatched junction bases: 10. The CDR3 DNA follows: TGTGCCAGCATGGGACTAGCCGCCGTAGGGCAGTTCTTC. Amino acids: CASMGLAAVGQFF.

This clonotype was detected many times. The chain has TRBV12-3 or TRBV12-4 and TRBJ1-4; 12 bases agree with TRBD1. CDR3 length: 18 residues. With 6 bases clipped from V and 2 bases from J, the junction kept 10 bases outside the gene matches. In DNA form, the CDR3 reads TGTGCCAGCAGCCCCGGGACAGGGGGCAGGCTCACTAATGAAAAACTGTTTTTT. Its protein product is CASSPGTGGRLTNEKLFF.

This clonotype was recorded at least ten times. The rearrangement joins TRBV7-2 to TRBJ2-1, with D tentatively TRBD2 (6 bases). The germline V gene encodes CDR1 SGHTA and CDR2 FQGNSA. The CDR3 covers 15 residues. V lost 5 bases, J lost 12 bases, and 23 bases lay in between. The CDR3 loop reads CASSTTSSAPSGQFF. In DNA form, the CDR3 reads TGTGCCAGCAGCACGACTAGTTCCGCCCCATCTGGGCAGTTCTTC.

The gene calls are TRBV24-1 and TRBJ2-3; 7 bases are a match to TRBD2. V was pared by 9 bases and J by 3 bases, with 8 bases of the junction left unmatched. The germline gives CDR1 KGHDR, CDR2 SFDVKD. The CDR3 has 14 residues. The CDR3 bases are TGTGCCACCGTGGAGCGAGCGGGGACAGATACGCAGTATTTT. It translates to CATVERAGTDTQYF.

Only a few counts were recorded for this clonotype. This sequence joins TRBV7-9 and TRBJ1-5, with D possibly matching TRBD1 (5 bases). Germline V gene lookup returns CDR1 SEHNR and CDR2 FQNEAQ (reference sequence). Trimming pared 5 bases from V and 2 bases from J, leaving 10 bases between. This CDR3 comprises 14 residues. CDR3: CASSRQGGNQPQHF. The CDR3 DNA sequence: TGTGCCAGCAGCCGCCAGGGAGGCAATCAGCCCCAGCATTTT.

This clonotype was seen only a few times. CDR3 nucleotides: TGTGCCAGCAGCCCCCGGGGATCGAGCTCCTATAATTCACCCCTCCACTTT. This sequence encodes CASSPRGSSSYNSPLHF. The J gene is TRBJ1-6, the V gene TRBV4-2; D gene uncertain. The V gene's germline CDR1 is LGHNA and CDR2 YNFKEQ. CDR3 length: 17 amino acids. V was shortened by 4 bases and J by 0 bases, with 13 bases between the two germline ends.

The chain joins TRBV24-1 to TRBJ2-2, with D unresolved. V was clipped by 7 bases and J by 7 bases, with 9 bases between them. CDR1 is KGHDR, CDR2 SFDVKD, per germline. CDR3 length: 12 amino acids. The CDR3 loop is CATSSLGGELFF. In DNA form, the CDR3 reads TGTGCCACCAGCTCATTGGGCGGGGAGCTGTTTTTT.

V is TRBV27 and J is TRBJ1-5; 9 bases align to TRBD1. Germline CDR1 MNHEY, CDR2 SMNVEV (reference sequence). This CDR3 comprises 13 residues. Germline trimming cut 8 bases from V and 7 bases from J; bases unmatched to any gene: 6. The CDR3 bases are TGTGCCAGCGGGACAGGGCGGTTCCAGCCCCAGCATTTT. It translates to CASGTGRFQPQHF.

V gene TRBV15 combines with J gene TRBJ2-7; the match to TRBD2 covers 9 bases. The junction had 6 bases not matched to a gene; V was cut back by 3 bases and J by 6 bases. CDR1 and CDR2 (germline): LNHNV, YYDKDF (reference sequence). The CDR3 is 14 residues long. CDR3 region: CATSRELAGGEQYF. The CDR3 region has the DNA TGTGCCACCAGCAGGGAACTAGCGGGCGGCGAGCAGTACTTC.